There are a few counts of the clone carrying this T cell receptor (beta chain). No antigen is known for it. The sample belongs to a study of cytomegalovirus exposure and HLA in healthy donors. Study findings and constraints: Confirmation in vitro established that a few CMV-associated chains were specific for CMV antigens. Immune exposure information comprised only CMV serostatus.

Looked up from germline, CDR1 is SGHRS and CDR2 is YFSETQ. CDR3 length equals 16 residues. The ends were cut back, 3 bases at V and 8 bases at J, with 21 bases in the middle. In the PCR, 60 Vbeta and 13 Jbeta primers were used. The assay was immunoSEQ multiplex PCR, and TCRdb's table has in-frame clones only and misses some. The table lists about 170,000 clones, around 80% of them singletons. The sequence was collected from a woman between 25 and 40 years old in good health and CMV-seropositive. Sequencing was carried out using PBMCs. V gene TRBV5-1 combines with J gene TRBJ2-1; perhaps TRBD1 as D (5 bases). The DNA for the CDR3 is TGCGCCAGCAGCTCCAGGGTCCCCTACAGGAAGGATGAGCAGTTCTTC. This sequence encodes CASSSRVPYRKDEQFF. The whole variable domain, remainder taken from reference TRBV5-1 and TRBJ2-1, is KAGVTQTPRYLIKTRGQQVTLSCSPISGHRSVSWYQQTPGQGLQFLFEYFSETQRNKGNFPGRFSGRQFSNSRSEMNVSTLELGDSALYLCASSSRVPYRKDEQFFGPGTRLTVL.